Listed below are T cell receptor beta chains from one sample, sequenced in a study of OX40 agonist ivuxolimab in advanced cancers. The assay was immunoSEQ multiplex PCR, and TCRdb's table has in-frame clones only and misses some. The sample consists of fewer than 100,000 clones, approximately 80% of them appearing once. Specimen: CD4+ or CD8+ T cells sorted from blood, collected in a trial of the OX40 agonist ivuxolimab. All receptors come from an adult with an advanced solid tumor such as melanoma, head and neck, liver or kidney cancer. CDR3s leave out the opening cysteine and the closing phenylalanine or tryptophan. Fields, in order: CDR3 length, V gene, J gene, clone size, CDR3 protein. Where a row states a size, it is once, few, many or the class of an expanded clone; other rows omit it.

>16|TRBV18|TRBJ2-1|NA
ASSPPGRRGGFYNEQF
>12|TRBV12-1|TRBJ1-2|NA
ASSFRRRDSGYT
>11|TRBV14|TRBJ1-1|few
ASSRTANTEAF
>14|TRBV27|TRBJ1-6|NA
ASSSHGTARNSPLH
>13|TRBV19|TRBJ2-2|NA
ASSRGQVNTGELF
>11|TRBV6-5|TRBJ2-7|many
ASRHQSHYEQY
>11|TRBV29-1|TRBJ1-3|NA
SADRLSGNTIY
>12|TRBV28|TRBJ2-7|NA
ASSLGTLRYEQY
>13|TRBV18|TRBJ1-2|NA
ASSRREQGRYGYT
>17|TRBV5-4|TRBJ2-2|NA
ASSLIGGSQRSNTGELF
>12|TRBV6-5|TRBJ1-2|NA
ASSRKQGALGYT
>13|TRBV11-2|TRBJ1-5|NA
ASSVGPGFSQPQH
>15|TRBV7-7|TRBJ2-3|NA
ASSAQGVSQLADTQY
>12|TRBV7-9|TRBJ2-1|NA
ASTSGARYNEQF
>13|TRBV4-3|TRBJ2-3|NA
ASSREDGGKDTQY
>10|TRBV29-1|TRBJ2-5|NA
SVGGGGETQY
>14|TRBV5-1|TRBJ2-3|NA
ASSSVGGLSTDTQY
>11|TRBV6-5|TRBJ1-6|NA
ASQQGLGSPLH
>9|TRBV2|TRBJ2-5|NA
ASRGSETQY
>13|TRBV4-2|TRBJ1-2|NA
ASSQITGLGYGYT
>14|TRBV5-6|TRBJ2-4|NA
ASSLSTAVAKNIQY
>15|TRBV19|TRBJ2-7|NA
ASSPGGVPTRGYEQY
>13|TRBV9|TRBJ2-5|NA
ASSVGGSGGETQY
>12|TRBV9|TRBJ1-1|few
ASSVVTGGTEAF
>11|TRBV5-4|TRBJ2-1|NA
ASSTYWDGEQF
>12|TRBV11-3|TRBJ2-1|NA
ASSTRTAPNEQF
>17|TRBV19|TRBJ2-4|few
ASSIGGPLAGGPKNIQY
>15|TRBV9|TRBJ1-5|NA
ASSVELTANSNQPQH
>9|TRBV20-1|TRBJ1-2|NA
SAEYEDGYT
>12|TRBV27|TRBJ1-5|few
ASRASGSNQPQH
>14|TRBV5-1|TRBJ2-1|NA
ASSSLTGLPYNEQF